One and the same sample provided the 27 T cell receptor beta chains below, sequenced in a study of OX40 agonist ivuxolimab in advanced cancers. Repertoires were generated with immunoSEQ multiplex PCR, while TCRdb's copy carries only in-frame clones and drops some. The sample has about 100,000 clones, roughly 90% seen once. This specimen was CD4+ or CD8+ T cells sorted from blood, taken in a trial of the OX40 agonist ivuxolimab. The source is an adult with an advanced solid tumor such as melanoma, head and neck, liver or kidney cancer.

The chain couples TRBV14 to TRBJ2-6; 9 bases line up with TRBD2. The trim removed 6 bases at V and 2 bases at J, leaving 8 bases unmatched. This CDR3 is 17 amino acids long. Germline CDR1 reads SGHDN; CDR2 reads FVKESK. The CDR3 reads CASSRSGRPPGANVLTF. DNA of the CDR3: TGTGCCAGCAGTAGAAGCGGGAGGCCCCCTGGGGCCAACGTCCTGACTTTC. Combining the CDR3 with reference TRBV14 and TRBJ2-6 gives the whole variable domain EAGVTQFPSHSVIEKGQTVTLRCDPISGHDNLYWYRRVMGKEIKFLLHFVKESKQDESGMPNNRFLAERTGGTYSTLKVQPAELEDSGVYFCASSRSGRPPGANVLTFGAGSRLTVL.

V gene TRBV18 combines with J gene TRBJ2-1; 10 nucleotides match TRBD2. CDR1 and CDR2 (germline): KGHSH, LQKENI. Germline trimming cut 0 bases from V and 0 bases from J; bases unmatched to any gene: 14. This CDR3 contains 21 residues. The chain's CDR3 is CASSPPLAGLADMHSYNEQFF. The CDR3 nucleotides read TGTGCCAGCTCACCACCTTTGGCAGGACTAGCGGACATGCACTCCTACAATGAGCAGTTCTTC.

J is TRBJ2-2 and V is TRBV14; D may be TRBD1 or TRBD2 (5 bases each). CDR1 is SGHDN and CDR2 is FVKESK in the germline V gene. The CDR3 is 15 amino acids. The germline V and J ends were trimmed by 2 bases and 4 bases, with 11 bases remaining between them. Here the CDR3 reads CASSQRSGTTGELFF. Here the CDR3 DNA reads TGTGCCAGCAGCCAAAGGTCTGGGACCACCGGGGAGCTGTTTTTT.

This rearrangement joins TRBV6-5 to TRBJ2-3, with a weak D call TRBD2 (5 bases). The CDR3 is 14 residues long. Germline V CDR1 and CDR2: MNHEY, SVGAGI. The ends were cut back, 6 bases at V and 2 bases at J, with 12 bases in the middle. The CDR3 protein is CASRPSGSTDTQYF. The CDR3 nucleotides read TGTGCCAGCAGGCCCTCGGGGTCCACAGATACGCAGTATTTT.

The chain uses TRBV10-2 and TRBJ2-2; 13 bases are shared with TRBD2. CDR1 WSHSY and CDR2 SAAADI come from the germline V gene. V lost 6 bases to trimming and J lost 0 bases; unmatched junction nucleotides: 4. The CDR3 runs 17 residues. This chain's CDR3 is CASRGLAGITNTGELFF. Written as DNA, the CDR3 is TGCGCCAGCAGGGGACTAGCGGGAATAACGAACACCGGGGAGCTGTTTTTT.

The J gene is TRBJ1-4, the V gene TRBV7-9; 12 bases line up with TRBD1. The germline V gene encodes CDR1 SEHNR and CDR2 FQNEAQ (reference sequence). V lost 1 base, J lost 0 bases, and 3 bases stayed unmatched. There are 18 residues in the CDR3. DNA for the CDR3: TGTGCCAGCAGCTTAGGGGACAGGGGGCTCCCAACTAATGAAAAACTGTTTTTT. Translating gives CASSLGDRGLPTNEKLFF.

V is TRBV19 and J is TRBJ2-2; D remains ambiguous. CDR1 and CDR2 (germline): LNHDA, SQIVND (reference sequence). V was pared by 8 bases and J by 9 bases, with 16 bases between. This CDR3 has 13 amino acids. The CDR3 reads CASSRGGPRELFF. The CDR3 nucleotides read TGTGCCAGTTCCAGAGGCGGACCCAGGGAGCTGTTTTTT. The complete variable domain, with remaining parts taken from reference TRBV19 and TRBJ2-2, reads DGGITQSPKYLFRKEGQNVTLSCEQNLNHDAMYWYRQDPGQGLRLIYYSQIVNDFQKGDIAEGYSVSREKKESFPLTVTSAQKNPTAFYLCASSRGGPRELFFGEGSRLTVL.

The table lists this clone with a count of one. The chain links TRBV11-2 to TRBJ2-1; 7 nucleotides line up with TRBD1. Germline CDR1 SGHAT, CDR2 FQNNGV. The CDR3 sequence is 16 residues long. The V and J ends lost 2 bases and 3 bases, in that order; junction bases with no gene match: 7. This CDR3 is CASSLFARGIYNEQFF. The CDR3 nucleotides are TGTGCCAGCAGCTTATTTGCCAGGGGGATCTACAATGAGCAGTTCTTC.

J is TRBJ1-5 and V is TRBV30; D is uncertain. The CDR3 totals 16 residues. CDR1 GTSNPN and CDR2 SVGIG come from the germline V gene (reference sequence). Trimming removed 2 bases from V and 5 bases from J, with 19 bases in between. The DNA for the CDR3 is TGTGCCTGGAGTCTACAATGGGATAGACGGGATCAGCCCCAGCATTTT. Translating gives CAWSLQWDRRDQPQHF.

This sequence joins TRBV5-6 and TRBJ2-1; D tentatively reads TRBD1 or TRBD2 (6 bases each). This CDR3 comprises 16 residues. Trimming removed 4 bases from V and 7 bases from J, with 21 bases in between. CDR1 SGHDT and CDR2 YYEEEE come from the germline V gene. CDR3 sequence: CASSPIGGRRPNEQFF. Written as DNA, the CDR3 is TGTGCCAGCAGCCCTATAGGGGGGCGCAGGCCTAATGAGCAGTTCTTC.

The V call is TRBV27, the J call TRBJ1-4; 7 bases line up with TRBD1. Germline V gene data show CDR1 as MNHEY and CDR2 as SMNVEV (reference sequence). The CDR3 covers 14 residues. J gave up 2 bases and V 5 bases, and 2 bases lay outside the gene matches. CDR3 coding DNA: TGTGCCAGCAGTCGACAGGGCACTAATGAAAAACTGTTTTTT. It translates to CASSRQGTNEKLFF. Supplemented by reference TRBV27 and TRBJ1-4, the full variable domain reads EAQVTQNPRYLITVTGKKLTVTCSQNMNHEYMSWYRQDPGLGLRQIYYSMNVEVTDKGDVPEGYKVSRKEKRNFPLILESPSPNQTSLYFCASSRQGTNEKLFFGSGTQLSVL.

The chain combines TRBV7-2 with TRBJ2-2; D may be TRBD2 (5 bases). V dropped 3 bases and J dropped 2 bases, with 13 bases sitting between them. The CDR3 extends over 16 amino acids. CDR1 is SGHTA, CDR2 FQGNSA, per germline. Here the CDR3 reads CASSFPRGLNTGELFF. CDR3 in DNA: TGTGCCAGCAGCTTCCCCCGGGGTCTAAACACCGGGGAGCTGTTTTTT.

This sequence joins TRBV11-1 and TRBJ2-1, with D possibly being TRBD1 (5 bases). This CDR3 contains 11 residues. The V end lost 3 bases, the J end lost 9 bases, and 6 bases lay between the germline ends. CDR1 and CDR2 from the germline V gene are SGHAT and FQDESV (reference sequence). DNA for the CDR3: TGTGCCAGCAGCTTCAGGGTTGAGCAGTTCTTC. It yields the protein CASSFRVEQFF.

J is TRBJ2-7 and V is TRBV6-1, with a possible D match to TRBD1 (6 bases). The CDR3 spans 15 residues. CDR1 MNHNS and CDR2 SASEGT come from the germline V gene. V dropped 2 bases and J dropped 6 bases, with 17 bases sitting between them. The CDR3 loop is CASSERQGSHSEQYF. The CDR3 region has the DNA TGTGCCAGCAGTGAACGGCAGGGGAGCCATTCCGAGCAGTACTTC.

The gene calls are TRBV5-1 and TRBJ2-3; D is unclear. The CDR3 has 13 amino acids. Trimming removed 3 bases from V and 4 bases from J, with 9 bases in between. Germline CDR1 SGHRS, CDR2 YFSETQ. The DNA for the CDR3 is TGCGCCAGCAGCTCCGAATGGGCAGATACGCAGTATTTT. It specifies CASSSEWADTQYF.

This rearrangement joins TRBV6-4 to TRBJ2-7; 10 nucleotides line up with TRBD2. Germline trimming cut 5 bases from V and 0 bases from J; bases unmatched to any gene: 7. Germline V gives CDR1 MRHNA, CDR2 SNTAGT. CDR3 length: 16 amino acids. CDR3 sequence: CASSREAGGSSYEQYF. CDR3 bases: TGTGCCAGCAGTCGAGAAGCGGGGGGGAGCTCCTACGAGCAGTACTTC.

This clone turned up a few times. The chain carries TRBV27 and TRBJ1-5, with unresolved D. The V end lost 5 bases, the J end lost 7 bases, and 12 bases lay between the germline ends. The CDR3 consists of 13 residues. CDR1 is MNHEY and CDR2 is SMNVEV in the germline V gene (reference sequence). The CDR3 nucleotides are TGTGCCAGCAGTCTAAACCCTTGGCAGCCCCAGCATTTT. Protein sequence: CASSLNPWQPQHF.

V gene TRBV7-9 combines with J gene TRBJ2-3; D perhaps matches TRBD1 (5 bases). V was pared by 3 bases and J by 2 bases, with 12 bases between. The CDR3 sequence is 15 residues long. Per the germline V gene, CDR1 is SEHNR and CDR2 is FQNEAQ (reference sequence). The CDR3 reads CASSLMDNPTDTQYF. The CDR3 DNA reads TGTGCCAGCAGCTTGATGGACAACCCCACAGATACGCAGTATTTT.

The chain combines TRBV19 with TRBJ1-3; the D is unclear. The CDR3 contains 14 residues. Trimming removed 7 bases from V and 0 bases from J, with 10 bases in between. Looked up from germline, CDR1 is LNHDA and CDR2 is SQIVND (reference sequence). CDR3: CASTQTFSGNTIYF. The CDR3 nucleotides read TGTGCCAGTACACAGACTTTCTCTGGAAACACCATATATTTT.

The gene calls are TRBV5-1 and TRBJ2-5, with D possibly being TRBD1 (6 bases). Per the germline V gene, CDR1 is SGHRS and CDR2 is YFSETQ. V was cut by 4 bases and J by 4 bases, with 14 bases left in between. The CDR3 length is 14 residues. The CDR3 DNA is TGCGCCAGCAGCCTGGCAGGGGTAGGAGAGACCCAGTACTTC. Amino acids: CASSLAGVGETQYF.

The chain is built from TRBV9 and TRBJ2-5; possibly TRBD2 for D (6 bases). CDR3 size: 14 residues. The V end was cut by 2 bases, the J end by 3 bases, with 11 bases between. CDR1 and CDR2 from the germline V gene are SGDLS and YYNGEE. CDR3 amino acids: CASSVGTAKETQYF. CDR3 nucleotides: TGTGCCAGCAGCGTTGGGACTGCCAAAGAGACCCAGTACTTC.

The chain combines TRBV19 with TRBJ2-3; D may match TRBD1 or TRBD2 (5 bases each). The CDR3 is made up of 20 amino acids. Germline CDR1 LNHDA, CDR2 SQIVND (reference sequence). V lost 6 bases and J 1 base, leaving 29 bases between the germline ends. CDR3 sequence (DNA): TGTGCCAGTAGCTCCCCCCGGGGCGGCGGCCCCATTGGAGGCACAGATACGCAGTATTTT. Translating gives CASSSPRGGGPIGGTDTQYF.

The chain employs TRBV7-2 and TRBJ2-4; D call uncertain. This CDR3 comprises 16 residues. Trimming cost V 0 bases and J 1 base, with 10 bases left between them. Per germline, CDR1 SGHTA and CDR2 FQGNSA. CDR3 protein: CASSLAPRGAKNIQYF. Here the CDR3 DNA reads TGTGCCAGCAGCTTAGCCCCTCGTGGGGCCAAAAACATTCAGTACTTC.

The CDR3, as DNA: TGTGCCAGCAGCGCTACGGGACAGGGGGCGGAAGAGCAGTACTTC. Translated, it gives CASSATGQGAEEQYF. The J gene is TRBJ2-7, the V gene TRBV7-3; 12 bases match TRBD1. J lost 7 bases, V lost 5 bases, and 9 bases had no gene match. The CDR3 totals 15 residues. The germline V gene encodes CDR1 SGHTA and CDR2 FQGTGA.

The chain carries TRBV11-2 and TRBJ2-3, with 7 bases aligning to TRBD2. This CDR3 comprises 17 residues. Looked up from germline, CDR1 is SGHAT and CDR2 is FQNNGV. Unmatched junction bases numbered 11, after V lost 5 bases and J lost 0 bases. CDR3 loop: CASSRIAGRGSTDTQYF. For the CDR3, the DNA is TGTGCCAGCAGCCGAATCGCAGGGAGGGGAAGCACAGATACGCAGTATTTT.

The chain has TRBV5-1 and TRBJ2-7, with 8 bases fitting TRBD2. Germline lookup yields CDR1 SGHRS and CDR2 YFSETQ. Trimming removed 4 bases from V and 4 bases from J; junction bases left unmatched: 10. The CDR3 sequence is 15 residues long. CDR3 DNA sequence: TGCGCCAGCAGCCTCGGGGGGGCTAGCGGTTACGAGCAGTACTTC. It codes for CASSLGGASGYEQYF.

This chain uses TRBV7-2 with TRBJ2-7; TRBD2 aligns across 7 bases. Trimming removed 4 bases from V and 4 bases from J; junction bases left unmatched: 13. Germline CDR1 and CDR2: SGHTA and FQGNSA. This CDR3 comprises 16 residues. CDR3 in amino acids: CASSSYRGRGRYEQYF. The CDR3 nucleotides are TGTGCCAGCAGCTCCTACCGAGGGAGGGGTAGATACGAGCAGTACTTC.